The 16 T cell receptor beta chains in this list originate from one sample, sequenced in a study of OX40 agonist ivuxolimab in advanced cancers. Method: immunoSEQ multiplex PCR; TCRdb's copy keeps in-frame clones and lacks some. The repertoire has 80,000 or so clones, around 86% of them found once; the top ten carry roughly 0.3%. The sequencing here drew on CD4+ or CD8+ T cells sorted from blood, taken in a trial of the OX40 agonist ivuxolimab. The receptors come from an adult with an advanced solid tumor such as melanoma, head and neck, liver or kidney cancer.

V usage is TRBV5-5 and J usage is TRBJ2-1; TRBD2 aligns across 12 bases. CDR1 is SGHKS and CDR2 is YYEKEE in the germline V gene (reference sequence). The CDR3 has 15 residues. V lost 5 bases to trimming and J lost 3 bases; unmatched junction nucleotides: 3. The CDR3 is CASREGLAGYNEQFF. DNA of the CDR3: TGTGCCAGCAGGGAGGGACTAGCGGGCTACAATGAGCAGTTCTTC.

The rearrangement links TRBV19 to TRBJ1-1; D is uncertain. Between the trimmed V and J ends, which lost 7 bases and 0 bases, there was a span of 9 bases. Germline V CDR1 and CDR2: LNHDA, SQIVND (reference sequence). This CDR3 contains 13 residues. The CDR3, as DNA: TGTGCCAGTACCGTCGGAATGAACACTGAAGCTTTCTTT. This gives the protein CASTVGMNTEAFF.

This chain connects TRBV6-6 to TRBJ1-4; D remains unclear. The CDR3 contains 13 residues. Germline assignment: CDR1 MNHNY and CDR2 SVGAGI (reference sequence). V was cut by 5 bases and J by 0 bases, with 4 bases left in between. The chain's CDR3 is CASSGTTNEKLFF. CDR3 bases: TGTGCCAGCAGTGGGACAACTAATGAAAAACTGTTTTTT.

The table lists this clone with a count of one. This chain connects TRBV28 to TRBJ2-3, with D possibly being TRBD1 or TRBD2 (5 bases each). Germline V gene data show CDR1 as MDHEN and CDR2 as SYDVKM. The V and J ends lost 4 bases and 1 base respectively, with 15 bases between them. The CDR3 has 16 amino acids. CDR3 residues: CASSSVGVAGTDTQYF. The CDR3 coding sequence is TGTGCCAGCAGTTCGGTGGGGGTAGCAGGCACAGATACGCAGTATTTT.

The genes are TRBV7-2 and TRBJ2-2, with D tentatively TRBD2 (6 bases). The germline V gene has CDR1 SGHTA and CDR2 FQGNSA. Trimming shortened V by 7 bases and J by 4 bases, and 13 bases separated the two germline ends. The CDR3 is made up of 14 amino acids. The CDR3 bases are TGTGCCAGCACCCTAGGAGGGGCCACCGGGGAGCTGTTTTTT. It translates to CASTLGGATGELFF.

This clone was observed a handful of times. The chain recombines TRBV11-2 with TRBJ1-2, with 8 bases identical to TRBD1. Trimming removed 4 bases from V and 8 bases from J; junction bases left unmatched: 3. Germline loops: CDR1 SGHAT, CDR2 FQNNGV. The CDR3 consists of 12 residues. For the CDR3, the DNA is TGTGCCAGCAGCTCAGACAGGGGCGGCTACACCTTC. Its translation is CASSSDRGGYTF.

The chain employs TRBV5-1 and TRBJ1-3; D is perhaps TRBD1 (6 bases). From germline, CDR1 is SGHRS and CDR2 YFSETQ. The CDR3 is made up of 16 amino acids. V lost 4 bases and J 4 bases, leaving 18 bases between the germline ends. The CDR3 DNA follows: TGCGCCAGCAGCCCCACACGACAGGACCTCGGAAACACCATATATTTT. Translated, it gives CASSPTRQDLGNTIYF.

This chain connects TRBV25-1 to TRBJ1-3; 8 positions agree with TRBD1. The CDR3 is 14 amino acids. CDR1 MGHDK and CDR2 SYGVNS come from the germline V gene. Germline trimming cut 7 bases from V and 2 bases from J; bases unmatched to any gene: 4. CDR3 in amino acids: CASTRTGTGNTIYF. The CDR3 region has the DNA TGTGCCAGCACTCGGACAGGGACTGGAAACACCATATATTTT.

The rearrangement links TRBV28 to TRBJ2-7; possible D gene TRBD2, 6 bases. V dropped 6 bases and J dropped 0 bases, with 12 bases sitting between them. Germline V gene lookup returns CDR1 MDHEN and CDR2 SYDVKM. The CDR3 length is 14 residues. CDR3 DNA: TGTGCCAGCAGCACACCGGGAGTCTCCTACGAGCAGTACGTC. It codes for CASSTPGVSYEQYV.

V usage is TRBV9 and J usage is TRBJ2-3; the D is unclear. CDR1 SGDLS and CDR2 YYNGEE come from the germline V gene. This CDR3 spans 13 amino acids. V was cut by 4 bases and J by 6 bases, with 12 bases left in between. CDR3 nucleotides: TGTGCCAGCAGCCCACCTGCGGTGGATACGCAGTATTTT. Residues: CASSPPAVDTQYF.

The rearrangement uses TRBV4-3 and TRBJ1-2; D ambiguous. Per the germline V gene, CDR1 is LGHNA and CDR2 is YSLEER. The CDR3 has 15 amino acids. V was pared by 0 bases and J by 0 bases, with 8 bases between. The CDR3 DNA is TGCGCCAGCAGCCAAGATGGGTCCTCTAACTATGGCTACACCTTC. This translates into CASSQDGSSNYGYTF.

The chain couples TRBV6-5 to TRBJ2-7; 10 nucleotides agree with TRBD1. The V gene's germline CDR1 is MNHEY and CDR2 SVGAGI. V lost 3 bases, J lost 7 bases, and 9 bases stayed unmatched. This CDR3 has 15 residues. CDR3 sequence (DNA): TGTGCCAGCAGTTATTCCCGGGACAGGGGATGGGAGCAGTACTTC. It translates to CASSYSRDRGWEQYF.

This clone was seen a handful of times. J is TRBJ1-5 and V is TRBV10-3, with D unresolved. Trimming took 1 base from V and 5 from J, leaving 6 bases between them. This CDR3 spans 13 amino acids. CDR1 and CDR2 from the germline V gene are ENHRY and SYGVKD. In DNA, the CDR3 is TGTGCCATCAGTGAGTACGGCGATCAGCCCCAGCATTTT. Amino acids: CAISEYGDQPQHF.

This chain connects TRBV18 to TRBJ2-1; the D is unclear. There are 16 residues in the CDR3. The germline gives CDR1 KGHSH, CDR2 LQKENI. V was cut by 2 bases and J by 1 base, with 12 bases left in between. CDR3 bases: TGTGCCAGCTCACCATTCGTCGGCGGATCCTACAATGAGCAGTTCTTC. Translated: CASSPFVGGSYNEQFF.

V gene TRBV28 combines with J gene TRBJ2-1; 9 positions match TRBD2. Germline CDR1 MDHEN, CDR2 SYDVKM. The CDR3 contains 16 residues. Trimming took 2 bases from V and 1 from J; bases not matched to a gene: 3. As DNA, the CDR3 is TGTGCCAGCAGTTTAGGTAGCGGGAGTTCCTACAATGAGCAGTTCTTC. The encoded protein is CASSLGSGSSYNEQFF.

The table lists this clone with a count of one. The rearrangement joins TRBV2 to TRBJ1-6; 9 bases are shared with TRBD1. CDR1 and CDR2 (germline): SNHLY, FYNNEI. J lost 8 bases, V lost 6 bases, and 5 bases had no gene match. The CDR3 consists of 14 residues. CDR3 DNA sequence: TGTGCCAGCAGCCCCGGGACAGGGTATTCACCCCTCCACTTT. Amino acids: CASSPGTGYSPLHF.